The 30 T cell receptor beta chains in this list originate from one sample, sequenced in a study of blood T cell repertoires in COVID-19. TCRdb keeps only in-frame clones here, not all; method: immunoSEQ multiplex PCR. This table has 75,000 to 85,000 clones, about 90% appearing once. The sample consisted of peripheral blood. These TCRs come from a man over 45 with active COVID-19.

The gene calls are TRBV5-1 and TRBJ2-7; tentative D call: TRBD1 (5 bases). CDR1 SGHRS and CDR2 YFSETQ come from the germline V gene. V was trimmed by 4 bases and J by 5 bases, leaving 13 bases between them. The CDR3 is 13 residues long. CDR3 nucleotides: TGCGCCAGCAGCAAAAGACAGAAGGACGAGCAGTACTTC. Translated: CASSKRQKDEQYF.

The J gene is TRBJ1-2, the V gene TRBV7-2; D remains unclear. CDR3 length: 14 residues. CDR1 is SGHTA, CDR2 FQGNSA, per germline. V was clipped by 4 bases and J by 1 base, with 10 bases between them. The CDR3 DNA reads as TGTGCCAGCAGCTCCACTATGGGTAACTATGGCTACACCTTC. Translated: CASSSTMGNYGYTF.

The V gene is TRBV9, the J gene TRBJ2-5; 14 bases map to TRBD2. Trimming at V came to 3 bases and at J to 1 base, leaving 8 bases not matched to a gene. The CDR3 runs 18 residues. Germline-derived CDR1 and CDR2 are SGDLS and YYNGEE. CDR3 DNA sequence: TGTGCCAGCAGCGGGAGGGGGACTAGCGGGAGATTCCAAGAGACCCAGTACTTC. It yields the protein CASSGRGTSGRFQETQYF.

DNA of the CDR3: TGCGCCAGCAGCCACTCGGGGGTAAGTCTGGACACCGGGGAGCTGTTTTTT. It encodes CASSHSGVSLDTGELFF. This rearrangement joins TRBV4-1 to TRBJ2-2; a weak D match, TRBD2 (6 bases). Germline V gene lookup returns CDR1 MGHRA and CDR2 YSYEKL. With 3 bases removed from V and 3 bases from J, the gap between germline ends came to 17 bases. This CDR3 is built from 17 residues.

The V call is TRBV24-1, the J call TRBJ2-1; 8 positions agree with TRBD1. In germline, CDR1 is KGHDR, CDR2 SFDVKD. The CDR3 has 16 amino acids. V dropped 4 bases and J dropped 2; count of bases not matched to a gene: 6. Written as DNA, the CDR3 is TGTGCCACCAGTGACCAGACAGGGGACACCTACAATGAGCAGTTCTTC. Encoded protein: CATSDQTGDTYNEQFF.

The CDR3 protein is CAWSRVGGVYGYTF. CDR3 in DNA: TGTGCCTGGAGTCGGGTGGGGGGAGTCTATGGCTACACCTTC. The chain combines TRBV30 with TRBJ1-2, with a weak D call TRBD1 (5 bases). From germline, CDR1 is GTSNPN and CDR2 SVGIG (reference sequence). Trimming shortened V by 2 bases and J by 4 bases, and 14 bases separated the two germline ends. This CDR3 has 14 amino acids.

The chain links TRBV6-5 to TRBJ2-2; D unclear. V lost 7 bases and J lost 2, with 14 bases in between. Germline lookup yields CDR1 MNHEY and CDR2 SVGAGI. This CDR3 is built from 15 residues. The CDR3 region has the DNA TGTGCCAGCACCTACGGTGTCTATAACACCGGGGAGCTGTTTTTT. Its protein product is CASTYGVYNTGELFF.

V and J are TRBV6-5 and TRBJ2-3; a weak D match, TRBD2 (6 bases). The germline V gene encodes CDR1 MNHEY and CDR2 SVGAGI. This CDR3 region has 15 residues. Trimming pared 6 bases from V and 0 bases from J, leaving 13 bases between. The CDR3 DNA is TGTGCCAGCAGCCGCCGGGACTCTAGCACAGATACGCAGTATTTT. It translates to CASSRRDSSTDTQYF.

CDR3 in amino acids: CATSGTADSNQPQHF. Here the CDR3 DNA reads TGTGCCACCAGTGGGACAGCTGATAGCAATCAGCCCCAGCATTTT. The genes are TRBV24-1 and TRBJ1-5, with a weak D call TRBD1 (6 bases). The CDR3 is 15 residues long. Between the trimmed V and J ends, which lost 5 bases and 0 bases, there was a span of 10 bases. Germline V lookup: CDR1 KGHDR, CDR2 SFDVKD.

The chain has TRBV7-2 and TRBJ1-2, with TRBD1 as a possible D gene (6 bases). The CDR3 runs 15 residues. CDR1 SGHTA and CDR2 FQGNSA come from the germline V gene. The V and J ends lost 5 bases and 0 bases respectively, with 13 bases between them. Here the CDR3 DNA reads TGTGCCAGCAGCGGCCGCAGGGGCTCTAACTATGGCTACACCTTC. Its protein product is CASSGRRGSNYGYTF.

In DNA, the CDR3 is TGTGCCAGCAGCCCTGACCAGGGACAGGCCACCCCCGAGCAGTACTTC. Translation gives CASSPDQGQATPEQYF. V and J are TRBV5-4 and TRBJ2-7; 8 bases align to TRBD1. CDR1 is SGHNT, CDR2 YYREEE, per germline (reference sequence). V gave up 4 bases and J gave up 6 bases; unmatched junction bases: 15. The CDR3 is made up of 16 amino acids. Full variable domain (rest looked up from reference TRBV5-4 and TRBJ2-7): ETGVTQSPTHLIKTRGQQVTLRCSSQSGHNTVSWYQQALGQGPQFIFQYYREEENGRGNFPPRFSGLQFPNYSSELNVNALELDDSALYLCASSPDQGQATPEQYFGPGTRLTVT.

This chain uses TRBV7-6 with TRBJ2-2; a possible D gene is TRBD1 (6 bases). CDR1 and CDR2 from the germline V gene are SGHVS and FNYEAQ. V dropped 0 bases and J dropped 3 bases, with 14 bases sitting between them. The CDR3 covers 17 residues. In nucleotides, the CDR3 is TGTGCCAGCAGCTTAGCGTTGGGGACATCGCACACCGGGGAGCTGTTTTTT. The encoded protein is CASSLALGTSHTGELFF.

The CDR3 reads CASNPQGAGNYGYTF. The DNA of the CDR3 is TGTGCCAGTAACCCACAGGGGGCAGGAAACTATGGCTACACCTTC. This rearrangement joins TRBV19 to TRBJ1-2; 9 nucleotides align to TRBD1. Per germline, CDR1 LNHDA and CDR2 SQIVND (reference sequence). The CDR3 is made up of 15 amino acids. V shed 7 bases, J shed 2 bases, and the junction held 8 bases outside the gene matches.

V is TRBV12-3 or TRBV12-4 and J is TRBJ1-1; D may be TRBD1 (6 bases). This CDR3 is 13 amino acids long. V dropped 5 bases and J dropped 5 bases, with 12 bases sitting between them. The CDR3 protein is CASSRDRPTEAFF. As DNA, the CDR3 is TGTGCCAGCAGTCGAGACAGGCCGACTGAAGCTTTCTTT.

The chain links TRBV6-5 to TRBJ2-7; a weak D match, TRBD1 (6 bases). Germline CDR1 reads MNHEY; CDR2 reads SVGAGI. The CDR3 loop spans 14 amino acids. V lost 6 bases and J lost 3, with 15 bases in between. In nucleotides, the CDR3 is TGTGCCAGCAGGTTCGGCAGGGGTGACTACGAGCAGTACTTC. Translating it yields CASRFGRGDYEQYF.

This clone was observed a handful of times. This chain connects TRBV24-1 to TRBJ2-3, with D unclear. The germline V gene encodes CDR1 KGHDR and CDR2 SFDVKD. V lost 5 bases, J lost 7 bases, and 15 bases lay in between. The CDR3 runs 14 residues. The CDR3 DNA follows: TGTGCCACCAGTGCCCCTCCTTTGTATAATACGCAGTATTTT. Protein sequence: CATSAPPLYNTQYF.

The genes are TRBV24-1 and TRBJ2-3; 8 bases map to TRBD2. Germline CDR1 is KGHDR and CDR2 is SFDVKD. The CDR3 length is 18 residues. The junction had 12 bases not matched to a gene; V was cut back by 0 bases and J by 5 bases. CDR3 protein: CATSDLNDGGLALDTQYF. The CDR3 nucleotides are TGTGCCACCAGTGATTTGAATGACGGCGGACTAGCTTTAGATACGCAGTATTTT.

This sequence joins TRBV7-6 and TRBJ2-3, with D perhaps matching TRBD2 (6 bases). Germline CDR1 is SGHVS and CDR2 is FNYEAQ. This CDR3 comprises 16 residues. The V gene lost 4 bases and the J gene lost 0 bases, with 14 bases spanning the gap. This CDR3 reads CASSYQRAASTDTQYF. CDR3 in DNA: TGTGCCAGCAGCTATCAGCGGGCCGCCAGCACAGATACGCAGTATTTT.

There are a few counts of this clone. The rearrangement joins TRBV29-1 to TRBJ1-2; 8 bases line up with TRBD1. V was pared by 7 bases and J by 7 bases, with 8 bases of the junction left unmatched. CDR1 and CDR2 from the germline V gene are SQVTM and ANQGSEA. The CDR3 covers 12 residues. CDR3 coding DNA: TGCAGCGCCCCCGGACAGGGACTTGGCTACACCTTC. It translates to CSAPGQGLGYTF.

The rearrangement uses TRBV15 and TRBJ1-2; D uncertain. Germline V gene data show CDR1 as LNHNV and CDR2 as YYDKDF (reference sequence). The CDR3 totals 13 residues. V lost 4 bases, J lost 5 bases, and 11 bases lay in between. CDR3 DNA: TGTGCCACCAGCAACGATCAGGATTATGGCTACACCTTC. Its protein is CATSNDQDYGYTF.

The chain joins TRBV7-8 to TRBJ1-5; TRBD1 matches 8 bases. CDR1 SGHVS and CDR2 FQNEAQ come from the germline V gene. Trimming took 6 bases from V and 7 from J; bases not matched to a gene: 8. The CDR3 has 14 residues. Written as DNA, the CDR3 is TGTGCCAGCAGTTTCAGGGGGCCCAGGCAGCCCCAGCATTTT. Translation: CASSFRGPRQPQHF.

This sequence joins TRBV27 and TRBJ2-2, with TRBD2 identical over 15 bases. Trimming took 7 bases from V and 6 from J; bases not matched to a gene: 9. This CDR3 is 17 amino acids long. The germline V gene has CDR1 MNHEY and CDR2 SMNVEV (reference sequence). The CDR3 protein is CASTRTSGRARPGELFF. CDR3 DNA sequence: TGTGCCAGCACAAGGACTAGCGGGAGGGCCAGGCCCGGGGAGCTGTTTTTT.

This sequence joins TRBV29-1 and TRBJ2-7; possibly TRBD1 for D (9 bases). V gave up 6 bases and J gave up 6 bases, with 21 bases separating them. Germline assignment: CDR1 SQVTM and CDR2 ANQGSEA. The CDR3 runs to 14 residues. In DNA, the CDR3 is TGCAGCGTCGGGGGGGACAGGGTGGTTGGCGAGCAGTACTTC. It yields the protein CSVGGDRVVGEQYF.

The rearrangement joins TRBV5-1 to TRBJ2-7; the match to TRBD1 covers 10 bases. The germline V gene encodes CDR1 SGHRS and CDR2 YFSETQ. V lost 0 bases and J lost 5; bases outside the gene matches: 2. The CDR3 runs to 14 residues. The CDR3: CASSLGQGADEQYF. The CDR3, as DNA: TGCGCCAGCAGCTTGGGACAGGGGGCTGACGAGCAGTACTTC.

The gene calls are TRBV9 and TRBJ1-1; D is possibly TRBD1 (5 bases). This CDR3 has 13 amino acids. The germline V and J ends were trimmed by 3 bases and 0 bases, with 6 bases remaining between them. Germline V gene data show CDR1 as SGDLS and CDR2 as YYNGEE. In nucleotides, the CDR3 is TGTGCCAGCAGCGGGACAATGAACACTGAAGCTTTCTTT. This encodes CASSGTMNTEAFF.

The chain joins TRBV21-1 to TRBJ1-3. TRBV21-1 is annotated as a pseudogene. This CDR3 region has 16 residues. The CDR3 sequence: CASRGDWGGKGNTIYF. The CDR3 DNA sequence: TGTGCCAGCAGGGGCGATTGGGGAGGGAAAGGAAACACCATATATTTT.

This clone was picked up one time. The V and J genes are TRBV19 and TRBJ2-2; tentatively, D is TRBD1 (7 bases). From germline, CDR1 is LNHDA and CDR2 SQIVND (reference sequence). Between the trimmed V and J ends, which lost 5 bases and 7 bases, there was a span of 20 bases. The CDR3 is 16 amino acids. CDR3 region: CASSPLGRGDGGELFF. The CDR3 nucleotides are TGTGCCAGTAGTCCCTTGGGCAGGGGGGATGGCGGGGAGCTGTTTTTT.

V usage is TRBV28 and J usage is TRBJ2-7; possibly TRBD2 for D (6 bases). Trimming removed 5 bases from V and 0 bases from J, with 14 bases in between. This CDR3 comprises 15 residues. Germline CDR1 MDHEN, CDR2 SYDVKM. CDR3 sequence: CASSPKRAYSYEQYF. The CDR3, as DNA: TGTGCCAGCAGTCCTAAGCGGGCCTACTCCTACGAGCAGTACTTC.

This chain's CDR3 is CASSLTTGDQPQHF. Here the CDR3 DNA reads TGTGCCAGCAGCTTAACGACAGGGGATCAGCCCCAGCATTTT. The V call is TRBV7-9, the J call TRBJ1-5; TRBD1 matches 8 bases. The germline gives CDR1 SEHNR, CDR2 FQNEAQ (reference sequence). The CDR3 covers 14 residues. The V gene end was trimmed by 2 bases and the J gene end by 5 bases; junction bases not matched to a gene: 2.

This chain joins TRBV6-5 and TRBJ1-6; the match to TRBD1 covers 7 bases. V lost 7 bases, J lost 14 bases, and 14 bases stayed unmatched. This CDR3 has 14 residues. Germline CDR1 and CDR2: MNHEY and SVGAGI. The CDR3 nucleotides read TGTGCCAGCACCCCGGGACAGACATTTTCGGCCCTCCACTTT. Translated, it gives CASTPGQTFSALHF.